This T cell receptor beta chain stems from a study of T-cell reconstitution after alpha-beta-depleted transplantation in children. TCRbeta library construction was performed incorporating unique molecular identifiers. Using its own MiXCR run on the PCR reads, TCRdb lists one record per CDR3 protein. The sample lists 230,000 or so distinct CDR3 sequences; 9.7% were seen once. This clonotype has at least ten counts. This CDR3 has 16 amino acids. Trimming shortened V by 4 bases and J by 5 bases, and 18 bases separated the two germline ends. Germline CDR1 SGHNT, CDR2 YYREEE (reference sequence). The gene calls are TRBV5-4 and TRBJ1-4; D not certain. This TCR derives from a human donor who donated a stem cell graft to a child with SCID. This material consisted of PBMCs from the stem cell graft donor, taken from the stem cell graft. In DNA, the CDR3 is TGTGCCAGCAGCACCCGCAGCGCGAGGCCGAATGAAAAACTGTTTTTT. Amino acids: CASSTRSARPNEKLFF.